A single sample is the source of the 19 T cell receptor beta chains below, sequenced in a study of blood T cell repertoires in COVID-19. Produced via immunoSEQ multiplex PCR; TCRdb's table is partial and in-frame only. The table lists about 44,000 clones, roughly 85% of them singletons. The material sequenced was peripheral blood. These receptors came from a woman in her sixties or seventies with acute or convalescent COVID-19.

The chain combines TRBV5-1 with TRBJ2-6, with D perhaps matching TRBD1 (7 bases). V lost 5 bases and J 0 bases, leaving 15 bases between the germline ends. From germline, CDR1 is SGHRS and CDR2 YFSETQ. The CDR3 consists of 17 residues. Here the CDR3 DNA reads TGCGCCAGCAGTCGGGGGACAGCTAGCTCTGGGGCCAACGTCCTGACTTTC. This translates into CASSRGTASSGANVLTF.

This rearrangement joins TRBV7-6 to TRBJ2-7; D unresolved. There are 14 residues in the CDR3. Germline V gene data show CDR1 as SGHVS and CDR2 as FNYEAQ. The V gene lost 1 base and the J gene lost 5 bases, with 12 bases spanning the gap. This chain's CDR3 is CASSLGAGLDEQYF. In DNA, the CDR3 is TGTGCCAGCAGCTTAGGGGCAGGCCTGGACGAGCAGTACTTC.

The chain carries TRBV7-2 and TRBJ2-7; 7 bases match TRBD1. J lost 6 bases, V lost 0 bases, and 8 bases had no gene match. Germline V lookup: CDR1 SGHTA, CDR2 FQGNSA. The CDR3 extends over 15 amino acids. The CDR3 DNA reads TGTGCCAGCAGCTTAGCGAGGGGGCCCGATGGCGAGCAGTACTTC. Translating gives CASSLARGPDGEQYF. The variable domain in full, completed from reference TRBV7-2 and TRBJ2-7, reads GAGVSQSPSNKVTEKGKDVELRCDPISGHTALYWYRQSLGQGLEFLIYFQGNSAPDKSGLPSDRFSAERTGGSVSTLTIQRTQQEDSAVYLCASSLARGPDGEQYFGPGTRLTVT.

The gene calls are TRBV2 and TRBJ2-7; TRBD1 aligns across 7 bases. V lost 6 bases to trimming and J lost 3 bases; unmatched junction nucleotides: 5. Per the germline V gene, CDR1 is SNHLY and CDR2 is FYNNEI. CDR3 length: 13 amino acids. In DNA form, the CDR3 reads TGTGCCAGCAGCCGGGACAGCCTCTACGAGCAGTACTTC. As protein: CASSRDSLYEQYF.

The rearrangement links TRBV4-3 to TRBJ2-7, with a weak D call TRBD1 (5 bases). Trimming took off 1 base at V and 2 bases at J, with 15 bases between the two ends. CDR3 size: 16 residues. From germline, CDR1 is LGHNA and CDR2 YSLEER. CDR3 bases: TGCGCCAGCAGCCAAGCAATAACCCTGACAGCCTACGAGCAGTACTTC. Translation gives CASSQAITLTAYEQYF.

This chain uses TRBV7-2 with TRBJ2-1; D uncertain. The CDR3 length is 15 residues. V dropped 1 base and J dropped 1 base, with 8 bases sitting between them. In germline, CDR1 is SGHTA, CDR2 FQGNSA. The DNA of the CDR3 is TGTGCCAGCAGCTTAGGGAGCGAATCCTACAATGAGCAGTTCTTC. Amino acids: CASSLGSESYNEQFF.

This clone turned up a few times. The rearrangement uses TRBV2 and TRBJ1-5, with D maybe TRBD1 (6 bases). The CDR3 is made up of 14 amino acids. Germline V gene data show CDR1 as SNHLY and CDR2 as FYNNEI. Deletions cut 6 bases from V and 0 bases from J, with 9 bases between. In nucleotides, the CDR3 is TGTGCCAGCAGGGACAGATCTAGCAATCAGCCCCAGCATTTT. It encodes CASRDRSSNQPQHF.

This clone has only a few counts. The CDR3 loop is CASSSRTSLPYNEQFF. The CDR3 bases are TGTGCCAGCAGCTCGAGGACTAGCCTACCTTACAATGAGCAGTTCTTC. V usage is TRBV7-3 and J usage is TRBJ2-1, with 8 bases fitting TRBD2. The length of the CDR3 is 16 residues. In germline, CDR1 is SGHTA, CDR2 FQGTGA. V lost 4 bases and J lost 4; bases outside the gene matches: 9.

The rearrangement uses TRBV10-2 and TRBJ1-5; D remains ambiguous. The CDR3 is 14 amino acids. The germline V and J ends were trimmed by 10 bases and 0 bases, with 13 bases remaining between them. Per the germline V gene, CDR1 is WSHSY and CDR2 is SAAADI. The CDR3 spells CATTEGYSNQPQHF. Here the CDR3 DNA reads TGCGCCACTACTGAGGGTTATAGCAATCAGCCCCAGCATTTT.

The chain combines TRBV7-2 with TRBJ2-3; TRBD2 matches at 9 bases. J lost 1 base, V lost 3 bases, and 11 bases had no gene match. In germline, CDR1 is SGHTA, CDR2 FQGNSA. CDR3 size: 18 residues. The CDR3 spells CASSFNSGSRGGTDTQYF. The CDR3 DNA follows: TGTGCCAGCAGCTTCAATAGCGGGAGCAGGGGGGGCACAGATACGCAGTATTTT.

The CDR3 spells CASSSFEEPYEQYF. DNA of the CDR3: TGTGCCAGCAGCTCCTTTGAGGAGCCCTACGAGCAGTACTTC. The chain employs TRBV7-2 and TRBJ2-7; no firm D call. Per germline, CDR1 SGHTA and CDR2 FQGNSA. The V gene lost 4 bases and the J gene lost 2 bases, with 12 bases spanning the gap. The length of the CDR3 is 14 residues.

The rearrangement joins TRBV6-5 to TRBJ2-7, with D perhaps TRBD1 (7 bases). The germline CDR1 and CDR2 sequences are MNHEY and SVGAGI. The CDR3 spans 13 residues. The V end was cut by 7 bases, the J end by 4 bases, with 14 bases between. This CDR3 reads CASTDQGGYEQYF. CDR3 nucleotide sequence: TGTGCCAGCACGGACCAGGGGGGATACGAGCAGTACTTC.

The V gene is TRBV5-1, the J gene TRBJ1-3; TRBD1 aligns across 7 bases. The length of the CDR3 is 14 residues. V shed 1 base, J shed 4 bases, and the junction held 2 bases outside the gene matches. Per germline, CDR1 SGHRS and CDR2 YFSETQ. CDR3 region: CASSLTGVGNTIYF. CDR3 coding DNA: TGCGCCAGCAGCTTGACAGGGGTCGGAAACACCATATATTTT. Filled out from reference TRBV5-1 and TRBJ1-3, the complete variable domain reads KAGVTQTPRYLIKTRGQQVTLSCSPISGHRSVSWYQQTPGQGLQFLFEYFSETQRNKGNFPGRFSGRQFSNSRSEMNVSTLELGDSALYLCASSLTGVGNTIYFGEGSWLTVV.

V is TRBV24-1 and J is TRBJ2-5, with D perhaps TRBD1 (5 bases). This CDR3 comprises 14 residues. With 1 base removed from V and 6 bases from J, the gap between germline ends came to 11 bases. Germline values: CDR1 KGHDR, CDR2 SFDVKD. CDR3 amino acids: CATSDFGAGQTQYF. The CDR3 DNA reads TGTGCCACCAGTGATTTTGGGGCAGGCCAGACCCAGTACTTC.

The CDR3 loop is CASSSGVADTQYF. For the CDR3, the DNA is TGTGCCAGCAGTTCGGGAGTGGCAGATACGCAGTATTTT. The chain joins TRBV7-3 to TRBJ2-3; D may be TRBD2 (6 bases). The CDR3 loop spans 13 amino acids. Germline CDR1 is SGHTA and CDR2 is FQGTGA. V was shortened by 6 bases and J by 4 bases, with 11 bases between the two germline ends.

The rearrangement uses TRBV14 and TRBJ1-3; 7 bases map to TRBD1. Losses at the gene ends were 0 bases for V and 2 bases for J; bases not matched to a gene: 13. The CDR3 has 19 amino acids. Germline V lookup: CDR1 SGHDN, CDR2 FVKESK. CDR3 loop: CASSQEGWRGQIAGNTIYF. For the CDR3, the DNA is TGTGCCAGCAGCCAAGAGGGTTGGAGGGGGCAGATAGCTGGAAACACCATATATTTT.

The rearrangement links TRBV6-5 to TRBJ1-5, with TRBD1 matching 8 bases. The CDR3 is made up of 13 amino acids. Looked up from germline, CDR1 is MNHEY and CDR2 is SVGAGI. V shed 4 bases and J 5 bases; nucleotides not matched to a gene: 1. Written as DNA, the CDR3 is TGTGCCAGCAGTTTGACAGGGGATCAGCCCCAGCATTTT. Residues: CASSLTGDQPQHF.

This clone was recorded only once. V gene TRBV30 combines with J gene TRBJ1-4, with TRBD1 matching 7 bases. Trimming cost V 0 bases and J 8 bases; bases outside gene matches: 9. The germline gives CDR1 GTSNPN, CDR2 SVGIG (reference sequence). The CDR3 is 15 amino acids. CDR3 sequence (DNA): TGTGCCTGGAGTGTACTAAGGGGGCCCCTGGAAAAACTGTTTTTT. Protein: CAWSVLRGPLEKLFF. The variable domain in full, with the rest retrieved from reference TRBV30 and TRBJ1-4, is SQTIHQWPATLVQPVGSPLSLECTVEGTSNPNLYWYRQAAGRGLQLLFYSVGIGQISSEVPQNLSASRPQDRQFILSSKKLLLSDSGFYLCAWSVLRGPLEKLFFGSGTQLSVL.

The chain links TRBV5-1 to TRBJ2-7; D is perhaps TRBD1 (7 bases). V was shortened by 3 bases and J by 13 bases, with 20 bases between the two germline ends. Germline V lookup: CDR1 SGHRS, CDR2 YFSETQ. CDR3 size: 13 residues. The CDR3 bases are TGCGCCAGCAGCTCGGGGGACAGCCGCCGAGAATACTTC. Protein: CASSSGDSRREYF.